This TCR beta chain came from a study of beta chain features in type 1 diabetes. As every portion of the isolated RNA was reverse transcribed, the sequencing read expressed TCRB transcripts. Sequencing used immunoSEQ multiplex PCR; TCRdb keeps in-frame clones, though not all of them. This table has about 130,000 clones, about a tenth appearing once. General study findings and limits: Comparison showed that naive, central memory and Treg TCRB repertoires appeared more similar among patients than among healthy donors. Over-representation of high TCR-expressing cells was a possible consequence of cDNA sequencing. The study found moderately but significantly shorter TCRB CDR3s in all four CD4+ subsets of Type 1 diabetes patients.

This clone was observed a few times. The antigen is not known. The sequenced sample was central memory CD4+ T cells from blood. The clonotype comes from a man in his late teens or twenties in good health.

CDR3 protein: CASSPGLYGYTF. CDR3 nucleotide sequence: TGTGCCAGCAGCCCGGGGTTGTATGGCTACACCTTC. The rearrangement uses TRBV5-6 and TRBJ1-2, with D hard to call. CDR1 SGHDT and CDR2 YYEEEE come from the germline V gene. The V end was cut by 4 bases, the J end by 5 bases, with 9 bases between. There are 12 residues in the CDR3.